The 7 T cell receptor beta chains in this list originate from one sample, sequenced in a study of T cells in Graves' hyperthyroidism and ophthalmopathy. The investigators amplified TCR beta CDR3 regions from RNA transcripts. Researchers ran a first-round RT-PCR on the TCR CDR3 using the HTBI primer set. TCRdb itself ran the multiplex PCR reads through MiXCR, one entry per CDR3 protein. The data contain hundreds of thousands of distinct CDR3 sequences, under 45% of them singletons. Sequenced: blood. These TCRs come from a woman in her forties with Graves' hyperthyroidism.

A note on this clonotype: This may be a read error, as it is one base from a much larger clone. The rearrangement uses TRBV7-2 and TRBJ1-4, with D maybe TRBD1 (5 bases). There are 14 residues in the CDR3. The germline gives CDR1 SGHTA, CDR2 FQGNSA. The CDR3 DNA sequence: TGTCCCAGCAGGTTAGGGACGAGCAATGAAAAACTGTTTTTT. Residues: CPSRLGTSNEKLFF.

The CDR3 is CASRREGGSNTGELFF. In DNA form, the CDR3 reads TGTGCCAGCAGGCGTGAGGGGGGGTCGAACACCGGGGAGCTGTTTTTT. This chain joins TRBV2 and TRBJ2-2; TRBD2 is a possible D gene (7 bases). The CDR3 has 16 amino acids. Deletions cut 6 bases from V and 0 bases from J, with 14 bases between. CDR1 is SNHLY, CDR2 FYNNEI, per germline.

This clonotype showed up just a few times. The chain links TRBV7-9 to TRBJ1-2, with D tentatively TRBD1 (5 bases). The ends were cut back, 1 base at V and 8 bases at J, with 14 bases in the middle. Per germline, CDR1 SEHNR and CDR2 FQNEAQ (reference sequence). There are 14 residues in the CDR3. The CDR3 coding sequence is TGTGCCAGCAGCTTAGAGACGGGGGGTGGAGGCTACACCTTC. This gives the protein CASSLETGGGGYTF.

V and J are TRBV20-1 and TRBJ1-1, with 7 bases identical to TRBD1. The CDR3 contains 14 residues. Trimming removed 5 bases from V and 3 bases from J; junction bases left unmatched: 9. The germline CDR1 and CDR2 sequences are DFQATT and SNEGSKA (reference sequence). CDR3 sequence (DNA): TGCAGTGCTTATAGACAGGGAAGGGACACTGAAGCTTTCTTT. Amino acids: CSAYRQGRDTEAFF.

Points on this clonotype: At one of its ends the junction is not consistent with the germline gene, which may arise from a read error. The V call is TRBV7-9, the J call TRBJ1-1, with TRBD1 matching over 9 bases. The length of the CDR3 is 15 residues. Germline CDR1 and CDR2: SEHNR and FQNEAQ (reference sequence). Written as DNA, the CDR3 is TGCGCCAGCAGCCAAGCCGTTACAGGGGGCCGGGAAGCTTTCTTT. This encodes CASSQAVTGGREAFF.

This chain joins TRBV10-3 and TRBJ2-5; 9 nucleotides align to TRBD1. This CDR3 is 15 amino acids long. V lost 5 bases and J lost 5; bases outside the gene matches: 9. Germline lookup yields CDR1 ENHRY and CDR2 SYGVKD. This CDR3 is CAISNSTGGWETQYF. Here the CDR3 DNA reads TGTGCCATCAGTAACTCGACAGGGGGTTGGGAGACCCAGTACTTC.

On this clonotype: A much larger clone lies a single base off, so this may be a read error. The chain is built from TRBV5-5 and TRBJ1-5; D not resolved. This CDR3 has 13 residues. Trimming stripped 0 bases from V and 6 bases from J, with 7 bases between. Germline V gene data show CDR1 as SGHKS and CDR2 as YYEKEE (reference sequence). The CDR3 nucleotides read TGTGCCAGCAGCTTGGCGATGGCTCAGCCCCAGCATTTT. Protein: CASSLAMAQPQHF.